The 17 T cell receptor beta chains below were found in one sample sequenced in a study of blood T cell repertoires in COVID-19. Produced via immunoSEQ multiplex PCR; TCRdb's table is partial and in-frame only. The sample yields a few hundred thousand clones, about 82% seen once. Sequences were obtained from peripheral blood. The receptors were gathered from an elderly woman with acute or convalescent COVID-19.

The chain employs TRBV30 and TRBJ1-2; the D gene is possibly TRBD1 (6 bases). CDR1 is GTSNPN and CDR2 is SVGIG in the germline V gene (reference sequence). CDR3 length: 11 residues. CDR3 sequence reads: CGWTANYGYTF. The CDR3 bases are TGTGGATGGACAGCCAACTATGGCTACACCTTC.

This clone turned up a few times. The rearrangement joins TRBV2 to TRBJ2-2; 12 bases align to TRBD2. The CDR3 loop spans 21 amino acids. V trimming: 4 bases; J trimming: 7 bases; junction bases outside the gene matches: 22. In germline, CDR1 is SNHLY, CDR2 FYNNEI. CDR3 sequence (DNA): TGTGCCAGCAGTGTACAATCTGGGACGCGACGACTAGCGGGAGATTTCGGGGAGCTGTTTTTT. It codes for CASSVQSGTRRLAGDFGELFF.

CDR3 region: CASSTRDRNTGELFF. CDR3 nucleotide sequence: TGTGCCAGCAGCACGCGGGACAGGAACACCGGGGAGCTGTTTTTT. The chain has TRBV7-9 and TRBJ2-2; D is possibly TRBD1 (7 bases). CDR1 is SEHNR, CDR2 FQNEAQ, per germline (reference sequence). V shed 5 bases and J shed 1 base, with 11 bases lying between them. The length of the CDR3 is 15 residues. Combining the CDR3 with reference TRBV7-9 and TRBJ2-2 gives the whole variable domain DTGVSQNPRHKITKRGQNVTFRCDPISEHNRLYWYRQTLGQGPEFLTYFQNEAQLEKSRLLSDRFSAERPKGSFSTLEIQRTEQGDSAMYLCASSTRDRNTGELFFGEGSRLTVL.

The V and J genes are TRBV19 and TRBJ2-3, with D possibly being TRBD2 (5 bases). The CDR3 has 14 residues. Looked up from germline, CDR1 is LNHDA and CDR2 is SQIVND (reference sequence). V was shortened by 5 bases and J by 0 bases, with 9 bases between the two germline ends. In DNA form, the CDR3 reads TGTGCCAGTAGTCCCCAGCGGAGCACAGATACGCAGTATTTT. The encoded protein is CASSPQRSTDTQYF.

CDR3 in DNA: TGTGCCAGCAGCCCTGGACAGGGAGACAATGAGCAGTTCTTC. It encodes CASSPGQGDNEQFF. The V and J genes are TRBV9 and TRBJ2-1; TRBD1 aligns across 8 bases. This CDR3 spans 14 amino acids. Germline CDR1 reads SGDLS; CDR2 reads YYNGEE. With 4 bases clipped from V and 5 bases from J, the junction kept 5 bases outside the gene matches.

This chain joins TRBV19 and TRBJ2-5; 7 nucleotides align to TRBD2. Germline CDR1 LNHDA, CDR2 SQIVND (reference sequence). Trimming took 1 base from V and 7 from J; bases not matched to a gene: 3. The CDR3 spans 13 residues. The CDR3 spells CASSIAGGRTQYF. CDR3 nucleotide sequence: TGTGCCAGTAGTATAGCCGGGGGGAGGACCCAGTACTTC.

This clone was counted a single time. The rearrangement uses TRBV11-3 and TRBJ1-2; D is ambiguous. The V end was cut by 2 bases, the J end by 5 bases, with 12 bases between. This CDR3 has 14 residues. Germline V CDR1 and CDR2: SGHNT, YENEEA. The CDR3: CASSLQGQDYGYTF. CDR3 nucleotide sequence: TGTGCCAGCAGCTTACAAGGCCAGGATTATGGCTACACCTTC.

V gene TRBV6-2 or TRBV6-3 combines with J gene TRBJ2-2; D perhaps matches TRBD1 (5 bases). Germline lookup yields CDR1 MNHEY and CDR2 SVGEGT. The CDR3 has 16 residues. V lost 3 bases to trimming and J lost 5 bases, with 16 bases between them. DNA of the CDR3: TGTGCCAGCAGTTATCCCCCAGGGTCGGCAACCGGGGAGCTGTTTTTT. It codes for CASSYPPGSATGELFF.

The V gene is TRBV5-1, the J gene TRBJ1-1; 8 bases are shared with TRBD1. Germline loops: CDR1 SGHRS, CDR2 YFSETQ. Trimming at V came to 7 bases and at J to 7 bases, leaving 15 bases not matched to a gene. The CDR3 extends over 15 amino acids. The CDR3 DNA sequence: TGCGCCAGCGTGGACGAACGGACAGGGAGGGGTGAAGCTTTCTTT. Protein: CASVDERTGRGEAFF.

This clone turned up a few times. This chain connects TRBV27 to TRBJ1-1; possibly TRBD1 for D (5 bases). V was pared by 5 bases and J by 0 bases, with 7 bases between. This CDR3 has 13 residues. Germline CDR1 reads MNHEY; CDR2 reads SMNVEV (reference sequence). The CDR3, as DNA: TGTGCCAGCAGTAACAGGATGAACACTGAAGCTTTCTTT. It translates to CASSNRMNTEAFF.

The chain couples TRBV9 to TRBJ2-2; 7 bases map to TRBD2. The junction had 6 bases not matched to a gene; V was cut back by 1 base and J by 3 bases. The CDR3 extends over 16 amino acids. Per the germline V gene, CDR1 is SGDLS and CDR2 is YYNGEE. This CDR3 reads CASSVRASGYTGELFF. In nucleotides, the CDR3 is TGTGCCAGCAGCGTACGAGCTAGCGGATACACCGGGGAGCTGTTTTTT. Complete variable domain (other parts from reference TRBV9 and TRBJ2-2): DSGVTQTPKHLITATGQRVTLRCSPRSGDLSVYWYQQSLDQGLQFLIQYYNGEERAKGNILERFSAQQFPDLHSELNLSSLELGDSALYFCASSVRASGYTGELFFGEGSRLTVL.

V and J are TRBV18 and TRBJ2-3, with 8 bases lining up with TRBD2. V shed 6 bases and J 0 bases; nucleotides not matched to a gene: 17. Germline V CDR1 and CDR2: KGHSH, LQKENI. The CDR3 is made up of 19 amino acids. The CDR3 is CASSPRRAGGLLSTDTQYF. In DNA form, the CDR3 reads TGTGCCAGCTCGCCCCGCCGCGCGGGAGGCCTTTTAAGCACAGATACGCAGTATTTT.

The chain has TRBV5-1 and TRBJ2-2; 9 positions match TRBD1. The CDR3 contains 15 residues. V lost 2 bases to trimming and J lost 3 bases; unmatched junction nucleotides: 2. Germline V gene sequence: CDR1 SGHRS, CDR2 YFSETQ. The CDR3 nucleotides are TGCGCCAGCAGCTTTACAGGGGGCGACACCGGGGAGCTGTTTTTT. It codes for CASSFTGGDTGELFF.

The gene calls are TRBV7-9 and TRBJ2-2; tentatively, D is TRBD1 (6 bases). Trimming removed 7 bases at V and 3 bases at J, with 18 bases between. Germline V gene lookup returns CDR1 SEHNR and CDR2 FQNEAQ (reference sequence). This CDR3 comprises 16 residues. DNA for the CDR3: TGTGCCAGCATCCCCACTCCGGGACACGACACCGGGGAGCTGTTTTTT. This codes for CASIPTPGHDTGELFF.

The rearrangement uses TRBV7-2 and TRBJ1-6, with a tentative D call TRBD1 (5 bases). V was clipped by 1 base and J by 7 bases, with 14 bases between them. The CDR3 spans 16 residues. Germline V gene sequence: CDR1 SGHTA, CDR2 FQGNSA. The CDR3 bases are TGTGCCAGCAGCTTAGGACGACAGAGGTCGAATTCACCCCTCCACTTT. It codes for CASSLGRQRSNSPLHF.

This chain connects TRBV9 to TRBJ2-2; TRBD2 matches at 9 bases. Trimming removed 1 base from V and 1 base from J; junction bases left unmatched: 5. Germline V lookup: CDR1 SGDLS, CDR2 YYNGEE. CDR3 size: 17 residues. The CDR3 protein is CASSVRASGVNTGELFF. The CDR3 region has the DNA TGTGCCAGCAGCGTAAGGGCTAGCGGGGTGAACACCGGGGAGCTGTTTTTT.

The chain employs TRBV19 and TRBJ2-5; 7 bases match TRBD2. Trimming at V came to 5 bases and at J to 2 bases, leaving 8 bases not matched to a gene. Germline V CDR1 and CDR2: LNHDA, SQIVND (reference sequence). This CDR3 has 15 amino acids. The CDR3 is CASSGGVGGQETQYF. In nucleotides, the CDR3 is TGTGCCAGTAGTGGGGGGGTCGGAGGGCAAGAGACCCAGTACTTC. The full variable domain, rest sourced from reference TRBV19 and TRBJ2-5, is DGGITQSPKYLFRKEGQNVTLSCEQNLNHDAMYWYRQDPGQGLRLIYYSQIVNDFQKGDIAEGYSVSREKKESFPLTVTSAQKNPTAFYLCASSGGVGGQETQYFGPGTRLLVL.